This T cell receptor (beta chain) appears in the sequencing data of a study of radiation and T cells in renal cell carcinoma. In its sample, this clone was seen once. This CDR3 has 12 residues. CDR1 is SQVTM, CDR2 ANQGSEA, per germline. Described time point: blood 4 weeks post-SBRT, at nephrectomy. Treatment reported: 15 Gy SBRT to primary tumor, nephrectomy 4 weeks later. Nephrectomy followed 15 Gy stereotactic body radiation by 4 weeks. The table came from immunoSEQ multiplex PCR; TCRdb's copy has only in-frame clones and leaves some out. Counted here are around 170,000 clones, 88% occurring once; the ten biggest clones make up 11%.

This receptor was obtained from a woman between 50 and 59 years old with renal cell carcinoma. Sequencing was performed on blood, taken from a patient whose treatment included radiotherapy and nephrectomy. This chain connects TRBV29-1 to TRBJ2-5, with D perhaps matching TRBD2 (6 bases). The last part of the DNA fits TRBJ2-7 better; the J call may be wrong. The DNA of the CDR3 is TGCAGCGCGGGGGAGTCCTCCTACGAGCAGTACTTC. Its translation: CSAGESSYEQYF.